Listed here are 20 T cell receptor beta chains from one sample, sequenced in a study of control samples from healthy donors and cancer patients. Profiling relied on immunoSEQ multiplex PCR, and the TCRdb table lists in-frame clones only, not all of them. This table holds approximately 50,000 clones, roughly 86% found once. Sequencing input: PBMCs. The receptors were sampled from a woman between 55 and 75 years old with lung cancer.

This clone is a singleton in its sample. The chain has TRBV6-5 and TRBJ2-1, with 11 bases matching TRBD2. Germline trimming cut 6 bases from V and 5 bases from J; bases unmatched to any gene: 6. The CDR3 contains 15 residues. Germline CDR1 reads MNHEY; CDR2 reads SVGAGI. The CDR3 DNA reads as TGTGCCAGCAGCTCGGGGACTAGCGGCAACAATGAGCAGTTCTTC. Protein sequence: CASSSGTSGNNEQFF.

In this sample, this clone turned up a few times. The chain is built from TRBV7-9 and TRBJ2-5, with TRBD1 identical over 10 bases. CDR1 and CDR2 (germline): SEHNR, FQNEAQ (reference sequence). The ends lost 4 bases at V and 5 bases at J; junction bases unmatched: 13. This CDR3 comprises 17 residues. In DNA form, the CDR3 reads TGTGCCAGCAGCTCGGGGAGACAGGGGGCCTACAGGGAGACCCAGTACTTC. This sequence encodes CASSSGRQGAYRETQYF.

The count of this clone is one. The genes are TRBV18 and TRBJ2-3, with TRBD2 identical over 11 bases. In germline, CDR1 is KGHSH, CDR2 LQKENI. The CDR3 is made up of 16 amino acids. Losses at the gene ends were 4 bases for V and 0 bases for J; bases not matched to a gene: 3. CDR3 nucleotides: TGTGCCAGCTCACACTGGACTAGCGGGAGCACAGATACGCAGTATTTT. Amino acids: CASSHWTSGSTDTQYF.

The chain joins TRBV28 to TRBJ1-5; D remains unclear. The germline V and J ends were trimmed by 6 bases and 0 bases, with 6 bases remaining between them. The V gene's germline CDR1 is MDHEN and CDR2 SYDVKM. The CDR3 consists of 13 residues. Here the CDR3 DNA reads TGTGCCAGCAGGCAATATAGCAATCAGCCCCAGCATTTT. Encoded protein: CASRQYSNQPQHF.

V is TRBV4-1 and J is TRBJ2-6; D is possibly TRBD1 (5 bases). The V gene's germline CDR1 is MGHRA and CDR2 YSYEKL. V lost 5 bases, J lost 0 bases, and 11 bases lay in between. This CDR3 is 16 amino acids long. CDR3 amino acids: CASSRLGVSGANVLTF. DNA of the CDR3: TGCGCCAGCAGCAGGTTAGGGGTCTCTGGGGCCAACGTCCTGACTTTC.

The chain recombines TRBV9 with TRBJ2-5, with TRBD1 as a possible D gene (5 bases). Germline lookup yields CDR1 SGDLS and CDR2 YYNGEE. With 3 bases removed from V and 5 bases from J, the gap between germline ends came to 14 bases. The CDR3 has 14 amino acids. CDR3 DNA sequence: TGTGCCAGCAGCGCCCCGACCCCAGGGGAGACCCAGTACTTC. Translated, it gives CASSAPTPGETQYF.

This chain links TRBV6-5 with TRBJ1-1; D is ambiguous. Looked up from germline, CDR1 is MNHEY and CDR2 is SVGAGI. The CDR3 is 13 residues long. The germline V and J ends were trimmed by 1 base and 4 bases, with 7 bases remaining between them. CDR3 in DNA: TGTGCCAGCAGTTACTTGGGGAGCACTGAAGCTTTCTTT. Amino acid sequence: CASSYLGSTEAFF.

J is TRBJ2-1 and V is TRBV7-2, with D unresolved. The CDR3 runs to 14 residues. Germline-derived CDR1 and CDR2 are SGHTA and FQGNSA. V gave up 4 bases and J gave up 0 bases, with 7 bases separating them. CDR3 coding DNA: TGTGCCAGCAGCTCGGACGTCTCCTACAATGAGCAGTTCTTC. It specifies CASSSDVSYNEQFF.

The chain combines TRBV9 with TRBJ2-1; D is perhaps TRBD1 (6 bases). Trimming removed 0 bases from V and 0 bases from J, with 10 bases in between. Germline V lookup: CDR1 SGDLS, CDR2 YYNGEE. There are 16 residues in the CDR3. CDR3 amino acids: CASSVEGEYSYNEQFF. The CDR3 region has the DNA TGTGCCAGCAGCGTAGAGGGGGAGTACTCCTACAATGAGCAGTTCTTC.

V is TRBV11-1 and J is TRBJ1-4, with a tentative D call TRBD1 (6 bases). This CDR3 has 13 amino acids. Germline V gene sequence: CDR1 SGHAT, CDR2 FQDESV (reference sequence). V was pared by 4 bases and J by 8 bases, with 11 bases between. DNA of the CDR3: TGTGCCAGCAGCTCCTACAGGGAGGAAAAACTGTTTTTT. This codes for CASSSYREEKLFF.

The chain carries TRBV28 and TRBJ2-3; D is unclear. V lost 4 bases and J lost 4, with 15 bases in between. Germline V lookup: CDR1 MDHEN, CDR2 SYDVKM. The length of the CDR3 is 15 residues. CDR3 nucleotide sequence: TGTGCCAGCAGTTCCAGCATAGACCGTCCAGATACGCAGTATTTT. Amino acid sequence: CASSSSIDRPDTQYF.

The chain combines TRBV21-1 with TRBJ2-3. TRBV21-1 is noted as a pseudogene. The CDR3 has 12 residues. The CDR3 loop is CASSKGGDTQYF. The CDR3 DNA reads TGTGCCAGCAGCAAAGGTGGGGATACGCAGTATTTT.

Remarks on this clone: One end of the junction is discordant with germline, which a read error may explain. The chain is built from TRBV11-2 and TRBJ2-3, with D tentatively TRBD2 (5 bases). The CDR3 has 15 residues. Germline V CDR1 and CDR2: SGHAT, FQNNGV. The DNA of the CDR3 is TGTGCCGGCAGCTTAGAGTGGACTGATATCGATACGCAGTATTTT. This translates into CAGSLEWTDIDTQYF.

V and J are TRBV7-9 and TRBJ1-2; no clear D gene. V was clipped by 1 base and J by 4 bases, with 10 bases between them. Germline-derived CDR1 and CDR2 are SEHNR and FQNEAQ (reference sequence). The CDR3 consists of 14 residues. DNA for the CDR3: TGTGCCAGCAGCTTAGTGCAGGCACCCTATGGCTACACCTTC. This sequence encodes CASSLVQAPYGYTF.

The chain combines TRBV5-1 with TRBJ2-5, with TRBD2 identical over 8 bases. CDR1 is SGHRS and CDR2 is YFSETQ in the germline V gene. The CDR3 extends over 17 amino acids. Losses at the gene ends were 1 base for V and 1 base for J; bases not matched to a gene: 9. CDR3 sequence reads: CASSLFGTRVVQETQYF. In DNA, the CDR3 is TGCGCCAGCAGCTTGTTCGGGACTAGAGTCGTCCAAGAGACCCAGTACTTC.

The V and J genes are TRBV18 and TRBJ2-7, with D unclear. This CDR3 is built from 12 residues. The V gene lost 2 bases and the J gene lost 2 bases, with 4 bases spanning the gap. CDR1 and CDR2 from the germline V gene are KGHSH and LQKENI. CDR3 protein: CASSPIPYEQYF. The DNA for the CDR3 is TGTGCCAGCTCACCAATCCCCTACGAGCAGTACTTC.

The chain carries TRBV27 and TRBJ2-3, with a tentative D call TRBD1 (6 bases). Germline V gene data show CDR1 as MNHEY and CDR2 as SMNVEV (reference sequence). The CDR3 loop spans 16 amino acids. The V end lost 2 bases, the J end lost 3 bases, and 15 bases lay between the germline ends. The CDR3 DNA follows: TGTGCCAGCAGTTTAATAAGTAGGGGGTTAACAGATACGCAGTATTTT. Translation gives CASSLISRGLTDTQYF.

The chain combines TRBV15 with TRBJ2-5, with 8 bases aligning to TRBD1. Trimming at V came to 2 bases and at J to 4 bases, leaving 6 bases not matched to a gene. CDR1 is LNHNV, CDR2 YYDKDF, per germline (reference sequence). The CDR3 is made up of 15 amino acids. CDR3 sequence: CATSRLNRGRETQYF. CDR3 DNA sequence: TGTGCCACCAGCAGACTAAACAGGGGGAGAGAGACCCAGTACTTC.

This chain uses TRBV18 with TRBJ1-1, with TRBD1 matching over 8 bases. Germline-derived CDR1 and CDR2 are KGHSH and LQKENI. Unmatched junction bases numbered 10, after V lost 5 bases and J lost 5 bases. The CDR3 has 15 amino acids. CDR3 loop: CASSSQGAVGTEAFF. The CDR3 DNA reads TGTGCCAGCTCATCGCAGGGGGCGGTTGGGACTGAAGCTTTCTTT.

The chain is built from TRBV4-2 and TRBJ2-1; 8 nucleotides line up with TRBD2. With 0 bases clipped from V and 4 bases from J, the junction kept 8 bases outside the gene matches. Looked up from germline, CDR1 is LGHNA and CDR2 is YNFKEQ. CDR3 length equals 17 residues. The CDR3 sequence: CASSQDGTGGPYNEQFF. For the CDR3, the DNA is TGTGCCAGCAGCCAAGATGGGACGGGAGGGCCATACAATGAGCAGTTCTTC.